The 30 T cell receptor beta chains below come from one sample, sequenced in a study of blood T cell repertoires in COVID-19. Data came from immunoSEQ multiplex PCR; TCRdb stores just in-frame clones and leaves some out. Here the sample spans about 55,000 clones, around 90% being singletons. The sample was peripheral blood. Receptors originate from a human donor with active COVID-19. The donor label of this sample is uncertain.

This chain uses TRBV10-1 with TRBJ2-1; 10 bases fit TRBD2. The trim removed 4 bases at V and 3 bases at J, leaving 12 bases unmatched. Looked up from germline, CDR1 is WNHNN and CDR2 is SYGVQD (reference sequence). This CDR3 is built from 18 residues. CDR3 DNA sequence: TGCGCCAGCAGTGGGCTAGCGGGAGTTAAGGCGGGCTACAATGAGCAGTTCTTC. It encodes CASSGLAGVKAGYNEQFF.

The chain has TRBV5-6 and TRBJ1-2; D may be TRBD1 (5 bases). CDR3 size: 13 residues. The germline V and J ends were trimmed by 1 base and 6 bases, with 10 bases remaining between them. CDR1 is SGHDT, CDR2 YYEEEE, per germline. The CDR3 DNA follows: TGTGCCAGCAGCTTGTCAGGGTGGAATGGCTACACCTTC. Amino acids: CASSLSGWNGYTF.

This CDR3 reads CASSFGGYSGANVLTF. As DNA, the CDR3 is TGTGCCAGCAGTTTTGGCGGATACTCTGGGGCCAACGTCCTGACTTTC. The chain is built from TRBV27 and TRBJ2-6, with D unclear. The CDR3 contains 16 residues. Per the germline V gene, CDR1 is MNHEY and CDR2 is SMNVEV (reference sequence). V was trimmed by 3 bases and J by 0 bases, leaving 9 bases between them.

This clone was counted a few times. This CDR3 is CASSYSFRELFF. Written as DNA, the CDR3 is TGTGCCAGCAGTTACTCTTTTAGGGAGCTGTTTTTT. The J gene is TRBJ2-2, the V gene TRBV6-5; D remains ambiguous. The germline V gene encodes CDR1 MNHEY and CDR2 SVGAGI. V was shortened by 0 bases and J by 9 bases, with 5 bases between the two germline ends. The CDR3 is 12 amino acids.

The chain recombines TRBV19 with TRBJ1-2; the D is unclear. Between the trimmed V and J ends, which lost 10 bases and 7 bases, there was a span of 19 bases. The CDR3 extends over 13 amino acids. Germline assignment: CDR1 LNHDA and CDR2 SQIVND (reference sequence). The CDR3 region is CATLRTEPAGYTF. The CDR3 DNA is TGTGCCACCCTCCGTACAGAACCGGCTGGCTACACCTTC.

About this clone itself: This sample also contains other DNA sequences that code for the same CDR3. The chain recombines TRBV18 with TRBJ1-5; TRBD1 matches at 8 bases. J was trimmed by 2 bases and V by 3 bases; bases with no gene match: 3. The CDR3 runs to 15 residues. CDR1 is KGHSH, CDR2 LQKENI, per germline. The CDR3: CASSPDRGGNQPQHF. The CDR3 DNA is TGTGCCAGCTCACCCGACAGGGGAGGCAATCAGCCCCAGCATTTT.

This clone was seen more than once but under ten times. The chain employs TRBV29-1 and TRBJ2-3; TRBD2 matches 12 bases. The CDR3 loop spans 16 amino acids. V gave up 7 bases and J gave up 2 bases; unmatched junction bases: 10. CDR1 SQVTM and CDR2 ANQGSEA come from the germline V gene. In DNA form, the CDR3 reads TGCAGCGCTCCCGGTGCTAGCGGGAGGGTCACAGATACGCAGTATTTT. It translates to CSAPGASGRVTDTQYF.

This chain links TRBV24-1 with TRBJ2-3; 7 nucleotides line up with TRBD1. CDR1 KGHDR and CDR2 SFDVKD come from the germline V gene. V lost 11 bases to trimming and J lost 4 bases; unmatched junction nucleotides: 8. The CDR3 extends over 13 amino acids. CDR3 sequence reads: CAIQGGSADTQYF. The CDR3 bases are TGTGCCATCCAAGGGGGCTCTGCAGATACGCAGTATTTT.

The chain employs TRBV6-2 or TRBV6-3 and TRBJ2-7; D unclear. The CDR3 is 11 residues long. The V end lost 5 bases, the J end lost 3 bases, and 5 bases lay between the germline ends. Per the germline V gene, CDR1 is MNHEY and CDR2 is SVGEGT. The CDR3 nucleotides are TGTGCCAGCAGTAACAGCTACGAGCAGTACTTC. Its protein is CASSNSYEQYF.

CDR3 in amino acids: CASSYDQGPGETQYF. CDR3 DNA sequence: TGTGCCAGCAGTTACGACCAGGGTCCGGGAGAGACCCAGTACTTC. V usage is TRBV6-5 and J usage is TRBJ2-5; tentatively, D is TRBD1 (5 bases). The ends were cut back, 2 bases at V and 4 bases at J, with 14 bases in the middle. CDR3 length: 15 amino acids. CDR1 is MNHEY and CDR2 is SVGAGI in the germline V gene.

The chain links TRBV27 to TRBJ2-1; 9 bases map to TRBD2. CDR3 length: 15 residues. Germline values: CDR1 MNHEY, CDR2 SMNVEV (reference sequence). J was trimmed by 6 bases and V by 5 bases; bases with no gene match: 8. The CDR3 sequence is CASSPKGLASNEQFF. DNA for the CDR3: TGTGCCAGCAGTCCCAAAGGACTAGCGAGCAATGAGCAGTTCTTC.

This chain's CDR3 is CASSFNRDAYNEQFF. The CDR3 region has the DNA TGTGCCAGCAGCTTCAACAGGGACGCCTACAATGAGCAGTTCTTC. This sequence joins TRBV11-3 and TRBJ2-1; possible D gene TRBD1, 6 bases. The V end was cut by 3 bases, the J end by 2 bases, with 11 bases between. In germline, CDR1 is SGHNT, CDR2 YENEEA. The CDR3 is 15 residues long.

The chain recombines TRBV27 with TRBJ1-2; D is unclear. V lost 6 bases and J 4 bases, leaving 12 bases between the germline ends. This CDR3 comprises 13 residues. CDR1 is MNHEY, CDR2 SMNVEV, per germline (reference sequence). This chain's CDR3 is CASSPLPSYGYTF. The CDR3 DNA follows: TGTGCCAGCAGCCCCCTCCCCTCCTATGGCTACACCTTC.

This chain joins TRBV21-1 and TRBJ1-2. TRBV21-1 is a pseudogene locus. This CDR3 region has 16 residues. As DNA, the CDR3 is TGTGCCAGCAGCAAAGGGGGGGTAGGGGCGTGCTATGGCTACACCTTC. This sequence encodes CASSKGGVGACYGYTF.

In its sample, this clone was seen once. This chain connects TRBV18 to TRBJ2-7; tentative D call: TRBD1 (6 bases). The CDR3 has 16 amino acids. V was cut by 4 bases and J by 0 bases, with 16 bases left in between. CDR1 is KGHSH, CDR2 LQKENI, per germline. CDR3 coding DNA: TGTGCCAGCTCACTGGGGTCCTCAGGGGCCTCCTACGAGCAGTACTTC. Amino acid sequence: CASSLGSSGASYEQYF.

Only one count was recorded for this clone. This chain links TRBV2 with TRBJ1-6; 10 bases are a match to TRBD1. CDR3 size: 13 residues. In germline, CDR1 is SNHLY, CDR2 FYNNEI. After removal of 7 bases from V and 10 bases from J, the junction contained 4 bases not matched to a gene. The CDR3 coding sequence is TGTGCCAGCAAGACAGGGGGCGAATCACCCCTCCACTTT. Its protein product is CASKTGGESPLHF.

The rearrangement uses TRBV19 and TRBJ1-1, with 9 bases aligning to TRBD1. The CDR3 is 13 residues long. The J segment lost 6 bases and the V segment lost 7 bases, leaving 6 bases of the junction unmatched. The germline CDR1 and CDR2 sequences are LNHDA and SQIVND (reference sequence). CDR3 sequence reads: CASNNRGHAEAFF. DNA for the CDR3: TGTGCCAGTAACAACAGGGGGCATGCTGAAGCTTTCTTT.

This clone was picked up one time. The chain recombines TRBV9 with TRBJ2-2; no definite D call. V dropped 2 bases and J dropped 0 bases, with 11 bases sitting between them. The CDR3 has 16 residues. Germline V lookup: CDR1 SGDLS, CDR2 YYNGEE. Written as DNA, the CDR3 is TGTGCCAGCAGCGTCCATTCCCCAGCGAACACCGGGGAGCTGTTTTTT. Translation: CASSVHSPANTGELFF.

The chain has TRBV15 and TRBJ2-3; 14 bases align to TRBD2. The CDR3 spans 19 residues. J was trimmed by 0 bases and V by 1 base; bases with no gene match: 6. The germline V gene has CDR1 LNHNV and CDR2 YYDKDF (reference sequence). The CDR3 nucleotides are TGTGCCACCAGCAGAGGGACTAGCGGGGGGAGTCCTAGCACAGATACGCAGTATTTT. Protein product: CATSRGTSGGSPSTDTQYF.

Here the CDR3 DNA reads TGTGCCAGCTCACCAATTTGTAGCGGGGGGGCATGTGAGCAGTTCTTC. It specifies CASSPICSGGACEQFF. V is TRBV18 and J is TRBJ2-1; 11 bases are a match to TRBD2. CDR1 is KGHSH and CDR2 is LQKENI in the germline V gene. The CDR3 length is 16 residues. Trimming removed 2 bases from V and 9 bases from J; junction bases left unmatched: 9.

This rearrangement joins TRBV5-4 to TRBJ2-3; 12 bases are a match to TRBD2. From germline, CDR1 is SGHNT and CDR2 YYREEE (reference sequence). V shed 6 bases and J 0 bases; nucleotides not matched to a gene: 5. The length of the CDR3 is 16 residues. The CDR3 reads CASNPLAGGSTDTQYF. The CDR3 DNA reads TGTGCCAGCAACCCACTAGCGGGAGGCAGCACAGATACGCAGTATTTT.

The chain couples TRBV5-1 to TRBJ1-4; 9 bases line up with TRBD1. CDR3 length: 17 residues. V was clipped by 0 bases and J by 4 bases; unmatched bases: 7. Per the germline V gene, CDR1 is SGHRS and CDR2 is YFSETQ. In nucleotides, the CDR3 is TGCGCCAGCAGCTTGGCCAGGACAGGGGTTGGTAATGAAAAACTGTTTTTT. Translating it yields CASSLARTGVGNEKLFF.

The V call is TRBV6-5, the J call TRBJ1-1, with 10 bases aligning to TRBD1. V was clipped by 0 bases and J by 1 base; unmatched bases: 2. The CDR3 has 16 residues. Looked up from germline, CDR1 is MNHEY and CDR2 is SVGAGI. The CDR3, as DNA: TGTGCCAGCAGTTACTCTAGGGACAGGGGGAACACTGAAGCTTTCTTT. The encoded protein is CASSYSRDRGNTEAFF.

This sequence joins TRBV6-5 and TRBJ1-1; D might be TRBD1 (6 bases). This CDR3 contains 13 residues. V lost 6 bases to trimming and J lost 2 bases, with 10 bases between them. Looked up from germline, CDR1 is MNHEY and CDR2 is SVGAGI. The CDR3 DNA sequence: TGTGCCAGCAGCGTGGACAGTAACACTGAAGCTTTCTTT. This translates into CASSVDSNTEAFF.

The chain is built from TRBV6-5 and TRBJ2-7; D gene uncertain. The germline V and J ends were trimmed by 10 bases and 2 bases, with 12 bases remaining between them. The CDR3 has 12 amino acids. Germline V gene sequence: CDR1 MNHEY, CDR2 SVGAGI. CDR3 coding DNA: TGTGCCACCTATCTCTTCCCCTACGAGCAGTACTTC. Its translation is CATYLFPYEQYF.

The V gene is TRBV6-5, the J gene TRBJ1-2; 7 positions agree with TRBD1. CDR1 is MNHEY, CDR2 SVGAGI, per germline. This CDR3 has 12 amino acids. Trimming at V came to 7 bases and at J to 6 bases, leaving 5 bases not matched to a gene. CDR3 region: CASTRQGDGYTF. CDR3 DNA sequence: TGTGCCAGCACAAGGCAGGGGGATGGCTACACCTTC.

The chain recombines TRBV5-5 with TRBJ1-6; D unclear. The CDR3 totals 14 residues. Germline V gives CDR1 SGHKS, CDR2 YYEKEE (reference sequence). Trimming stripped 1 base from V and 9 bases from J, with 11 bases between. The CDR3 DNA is TGTGCCAGCAGCTTGAACCGGAGAGTTTCACCCCTCCACTTT. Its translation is CASSLNRRVSPLHF.

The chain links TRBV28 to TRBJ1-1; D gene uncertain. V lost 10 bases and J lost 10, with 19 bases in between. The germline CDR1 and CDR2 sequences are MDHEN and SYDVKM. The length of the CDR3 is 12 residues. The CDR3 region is CATTRHTRVAFF. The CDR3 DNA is TGTGCCACAACTAGGCACACACGGGTAGCTTTCTTT.

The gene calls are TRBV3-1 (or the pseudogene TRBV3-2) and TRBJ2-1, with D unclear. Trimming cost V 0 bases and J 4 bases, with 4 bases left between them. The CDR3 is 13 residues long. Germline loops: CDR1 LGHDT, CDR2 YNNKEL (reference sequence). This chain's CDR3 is CASSQDLYNEQFF. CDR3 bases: TGTGCCAGCAGCCAAGATCTTTACAATGAGCAGTTCTTC.

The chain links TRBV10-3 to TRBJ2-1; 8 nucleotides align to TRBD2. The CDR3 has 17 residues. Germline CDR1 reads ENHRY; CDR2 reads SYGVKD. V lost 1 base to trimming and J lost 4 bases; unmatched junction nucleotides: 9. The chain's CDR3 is CAISELIAGGSYNEQFF. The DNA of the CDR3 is TGTGCCATCAGTGAGTTAATTGCGGGGGGTTCATACAATGAGCAGTTCTTC.